This T cell receptor beta chain is drawn from a study of lymphopenia after photon versus proton radiotherapy. Broader study findings: Photon-treated patients lost naive T cells and TCR diversity; proton-treated stayed stable. Larger post-nadir TCR diversity loss correlated inversely with survival in deceased patients. After the lymphocyte nadir, photon-treated repertoires showed oligoclonal expansion, especially of CD8+ Temra cells. Authors raise, but do not show, better survival with proton therapy.

From germline, CDR1 is SQVTM and CDR2 ANQGSEA. CDR3 length: 13 amino acids. The V gene lost 4 bases and the J gene lost 4 bases, with 13 bases spanning the gap. Only in-frame clones appear in the TCRdb table, and some are missing; sequencing was by immunoSEQ multiplex PCR. The table has 55,000 to 70,000 clones, about 87% seen once. Details on this clone: Antigen specificity is unknown.

This TCR was recovered from a man older than 75 with esophageal cancer. Material: peripheral blood, obtained from a patient treated with proton-based radiotherapy. The chain employs TRBV29-1 and TRBJ2-5; D is perhaps TRBD1 or TRBD2 (5 bases each). DNA of the CDR3: TGCAGCGTTGGATGGGGGATGGGAGAGACCCAGTACTTC. It encodes CSVGWGMGETQYF.